This T cell receptor (beta chain) was found in a study of somatic mutations in cytotoxic T cells in rheumatoid arthritis. Study-wide results and limits: Unknown were the antigen targets of the expanded CD8+ clones.

Germline CDR1 is SGHNT and CDR2 is YYREEE (reference sequence). The CDR3 is made up of 15 amino acids. The ends lost 1 base at V and 4 bases at J; junction bases unmatched: 6. This clone appeared a few times. Antigen: not known. Sequenced by immunoSEQ multiplex PCR; TCRdb stores in-frame clones only, minus some. The table has about 19,000 clones, about four fifths seen once. The receptor comes from an adult with rheumatoid arthritis. The chain couples TRBV5-4 to TRBJ2-7; 9 positions match TRBD1. Material for sequencing was CD8+ T cells sorted from blood. The chain's CDR3 is CASSLPGTGMYEQYF. The CDR3, as DNA: TGTGCCAGCAGCTTGCCCGGGACAGGGATGTACGAGCAGTACTTC.